This T cell receptor (beta chain) was sequenced during a study of immune evolution from preneoplasia to lung adenocarcinoma. Germline CDR1 reads SGHRS; CDR2 reads YFSETQ. The CDR3 extends over 11 amino acids. V shed 2 bases and J shed 2 bases, with 0 bases lying between them. Study-wide results and caveats: From normal lung to invasive adenocarcinoma, top clone frequencies appeared to decrease.

Produced via immunoSEQ multiplex PCR; TCRdb's table is partial and in-frame only. This sample has 30,000 to 45,000 clones; roughly four fifths occur once, and the top ten carry approximately 6.1%. Details on this clone: The antigen remains unidentified.

The sample comprised FFPE invasive lung adenocarcinoma tissue. The receptor comes from a person in their sixties with lung adenocarcinoma. V gene TRBV5-1 combines with J gene TRBJ2-3, with unresolved D. In nucleotides, the CDR3 is TGCGCCAGCAGCTTCACAGATACGCAGTATTTT. Residues: CASSFTDTQYF. The full variable domain, rest sourced from reference TRBV5-1 and TRBJ2-3, is KAGVTQTPRYLIKTRGQQVTLSCSPISGHRSVSWYQQTPGQGLQFLFEYFSETQRNKGNFPGRFSGRQFSNSRSEMNVSTLELGDSALYLCASSFTDTQYFGPGTRLTVL.